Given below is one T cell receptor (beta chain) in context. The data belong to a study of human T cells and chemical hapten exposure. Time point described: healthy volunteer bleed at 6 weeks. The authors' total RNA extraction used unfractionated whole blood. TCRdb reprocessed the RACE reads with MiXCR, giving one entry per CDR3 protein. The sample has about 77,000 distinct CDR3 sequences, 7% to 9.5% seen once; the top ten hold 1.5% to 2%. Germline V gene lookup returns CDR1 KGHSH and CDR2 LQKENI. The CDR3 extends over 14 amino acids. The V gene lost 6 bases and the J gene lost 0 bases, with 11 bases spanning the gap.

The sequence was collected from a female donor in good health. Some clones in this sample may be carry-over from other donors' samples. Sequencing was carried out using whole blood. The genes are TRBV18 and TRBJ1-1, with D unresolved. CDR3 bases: TGTGCCAGCTCCCCCGAAAGCATGAACACTGAAGCTTTCTTT. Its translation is CASSPESMNTEAFF.